This passage covers 28 T cell receptor beta chains from one sample sequenced in a study of cytomegalovirus exposure and HLA in healthy donors. The study ran its PCR with 60 Vbeta and 13 Jbeta primers. The repertoire was sequenced with immunoSEQ multiplex PCR; TCRdb's copy has only in-frame clones and lacks some. The sample comprises 110,000 or so clones, roughly 80% of which are singletons, and 1.5% rests with the top ten. The sample comprised PBMCs. The source is a woman aged 18-29 years in good health and CMV-seronegative.

The J gene is TRBJ2-3, the V gene TRBV6-1; 8 bases are a match to TRBD2. Germline-derived CDR1 and CDR2 are MNHNS and SASEGT. The CDR3 runs to 15 residues. J gave up 5 bases and V 8 bases, and 12 bases lay outside the gene matches. In nucleotides, the CDR3 is TGTGCCAGCTTACCCTCACTAGCGGTACGAGATACGCAGTATTTT. Amino acids: CASLPSLAVRDTQYF.

Of note for this clone: At one boundary the junction diverges from the germline segment, which might be a read error. The chain uses TRBV5-1 and TRBJ2-4; 8 bases map to TRBD2. The CDR3 spans 15 residues. Per the germline V gene, CDR1 is SGHRS and CDR2 is YFSETQ. CDR3 DNA: TGCGCCAGCAGCCCGGGGGGGCAGGTAAAAAACAGTCAGTACTTC. It yields the protein CASSPGGQVKNSQYF.

This clone occurred a few times. The CDR3 DNA sequence: TGTGCCAGTAGTCGGGGACAGTTGAACACTGAAGCTTTCTTT. Translation: CASSRGQLNTEAFF. The chain uses TRBV19 and TRBJ1-1; 7 bases map to TRBD1. The CDR3 totals 14 residues. Looked up from germline, CDR1 is LNHDA and CDR2 is SQIVND (reference sequence). J lost 0 bases, V lost 5 bases, and 3 bases had no gene match.

The J gene is TRBJ2-3, the V gene TRBV5-4; TRBD2 aligns across 9 bases. Trimming cost V 4 bases and J 5 bases; bases outside gene matches: 14. In germline, CDR1 is SGHNT, CDR2 YYREEE (reference sequence). There are 17 residues in the CDR3. The CDR3 reads CASSPPGGGGAEDTQYF. In nucleotides, the CDR3 is TGTGCCAGCAGCCCCCCCGGTGGCGGGGGGGCCGAAGATACGCAGTATTTT.

The J gene is TRBJ1-4, the V gene TRBV6-5; a possible D gene is TRBD1 (5 bases). In germline, CDR1 is MNHEY, CDR2 SVGAGI. The CDR3 is made up of 15 amino acids. Trimming took 6 bases from V and 3 from J, leaving 14 bases between them. As DNA, the CDR3 is TGTGCCAGCAGCCGGGGGGGGGAGGCTAATGAAAAACTGTTTTTT. It specifies CASSRGGEANEKLFF.

This clone has just a few counts. The chain uses TRBV15 and TRBJ2-7; 8 bases align to TRBD2. The CDR3 is 15 residues long. The J segment lost 0 bases and the V segment lost 0 bases, leaving 1 base of the junction unmatched. Germline CDR1 and CDR2: LNHNV and YYDKDF (reference sequence). The CDR3, as DNA: TGTGCCACCAGCAGAGAAGCGGGGGACTCCTACGAGCAGTACTTC. Amino acid sequence: CATSREAGDSYEQYF.

The chain is built from TRBV6-5 and TRBJ2-5; D possibly corresponds to TRBD2 (5 bases). There are 15 residues in the CDR3. CDR1 and CDR2 from the germline V gene are MNHEY and SVGAGI. Trimming stripped 5 bases from V and 1 base from J, with 14 bases between. The CDR3 reads CASSGLPNSQETQYF. DNA for the CDR3: TGTGCCAGCAGTGGACTGCCCAATTCCCAAGAGACCCAGTACTTC.

The chain is built from TRBV7-2 and TRBJ2-1, with 10 bases lining up with TRBD2. CDR3 length equals 15 residues. J was trimmed by 7 bases and V by 5 bases; bases with no gene match: 8. Germline values: CDR1 SGHTA, CDR2 FQGNSA. The DNA for the CDR3 is TGTGCCAGCAGCCTTCTAGCGGGGGATGATAATGAGCAGTTCTTC. It yields the protein CASSLLAGDDNEQFF. Complete variable domain (other parts from reference TRBV7-2 and TRBJ2-1): GAGVSQSPSNKVTEKGKDVELRCDPISGHTALYWYRQSLGQGLEFLIYFQGNSAPDKSGLPSDRFSAERTGGSVSTLTIQRTQQEDSAVYLCASSLLAGDDNEQFFGPGTRLTVL.

The chain is built from TRBV29-1 and TRBJ2-2, with D unclear. Germline assignment: CDR1 SQVTM and CDR2 ANQGSEA. Between the trimmed V and J ends, which lost 6 bases and 0 bases, there was a span of 8 bases. This CDR3 contains 13 residues. The CDR3 loop reads CSVGGSNTGELFF. The CDR3 DNA reads as TGCAGCGTCGGCGGTTCGAACACCGGGGAGCTGTTTTTT.

CDR3 sequence: CASSEPNGRAASPSDYGYTF. In nucleotides, the CDR3 is TGTGCCAGCAGTGAACCGAACGGGAGGGCAGCTTCCCCTTCGGACTATGGCTACACCTTC. The J gene is TRBJ1-2, the V gene TRBV6-1; D gene unclear. This CDR3 comprises 20 residues. V lost 2 bases and J 3 bases, leaving 28 bases between the germline ends. Looked up from germline, CDR1 is MNHNS and CDR2 is SASEGT.

The rearrangement uses TRBV7-9 and TRBJ2-5; 9 bases match TRBD1. V shed 6 bases and J 11 bases; nucleotides not matched to a gene: 16. Germline V CDR1 and CDR2: SEHNR, FQNEAQ (reference sequence). The CDR3 has 15 amino acids. The CDR3 region is CASSPVGGQGVIQYF. The DNA of the CDR3 is TGTGCCAGCAGTCCCGTTGGGGGACAGGGTGTTATACAGTACTTC.

The chain links TRBV5-1 to TRBJ2-2, with TRBD1 matching over 9 bases. The CDR3 sequence is 17 residues long. Germline V gene lookup returns CDR1 SGHRS and CDR2 YFSETQ. V lost 2 bases, J lost 0 bases, and 5 bases stayed unmatched. CDR3 DNA sequence: TGCGCCAGCAGCTTCCGGGACAGGGCCTCGAACACCGGGGAGCTGTTTTTT. Its translation: CASSFRDRASNTGELFF.

This clone appeared a single time. The genes are TRBV11-2 and TRBJ2-6; 7 bases match TRBD1. The CDR3 is 15 residues long. Germline assignment: CDR1 SGHAT and CDR2 FQNNGV. V was pared by 7 bases and J by 2 bases, with 5 bases of the junction left unmatched. The CDR3: CASTRDRAGANVLTF. For the CDR3, the DNA is TGTGCCAGCACCCGAGACAGGGCTGGGGCCAACGTCCTGACTTTC.

The chain combines TRBV6-6 with TRBJ1-2, with D possibly being TRBD1 (6 bases). Trimming took 6 bases from V and 8 from J, leaving 25 bases between them. The CDR3 spans 16 residues. Germline V gene sequence: CDR1 MNHNY, CDR2 SVGAGI (reference sequence). CDR3 coding DNA: TGTGCCAGCAGCTCTTCATACCAACACCGTAGGGGGGGCTACACCTTC. Translating gives CASSSSYQHRRGGYTF.

The chain links TRBV11-2 to TRBJ2-5, with a possible D match to TRBD1 (8 bases). The J call is in doubt because the DNA end fits TRBJ2-7 better. The CDR3 extends over 16 amino acids. Germline V CDR1 and CDR2: SGHAT, FQNNGV. The CDR3 DNA follows: TGTGCCAGCAAACCAGGGGGCGGGAGCAGCACCTACGAGCAGTACTTC. Protein sequence: CASKPGGGSSTYEQYF.

The chain recombines TRBV4-1 with TRBJ2-1; 10 bases align to TRBD2. The CDR3 contains 15 residues. In germline, CDR1 is MGHRA, CDR2 YSYEKL. V lost 5 bases and J lost 2; bases outside the gene matches: 3. CDR3 nucleotide sequence: TGCGCCAGCAGCTGGACTAGCGGACCCTACAATGAGCAGTTCTTC. It codes for CASSWTSGPYNEQFF.

V usage is TRBV5-5 and J usage is TRBJ1-2; TRBD1 is a possible D gene (6 bases). The V gene's germline CDR1 is SGHKS and CDR2 YYEKEE (reference sequence). With 0 bases removed from V and 4 bases from J, the gap between germline ends came to 10 bases. CDR3 length: 14 residues. CDR3 DNA: TGTGCCAGCAGCTTGGAGACAGGCCCCTATGGCTACACCTTC. Translation gives CASSLETGPYGYTF.

This sequence joins TRBV15 and TRBJ1-5, with 9 bases identical to TRBD1. With V trimmed by 6 bases and J by 6 bases, 15 bases remained unmatched. The CDR3 runs 17 residues. The germline gives CDR1 LNHNV, CDR2 YYDKDF (reference sequence). CDR3 sequence reads: CATSRGGTGHWGQPQHF. Here the CDR3 DNA reads TGTGCCACCAGTCGCGGGGGGACAGGGCACTGGGGTCAGCCCCAGCATTTT.

The V call is TRBV7-2, the J call TRBJ2-7; 10 bases are a match to TRBD1. This CDR3 has 14 residues. The germline CDR1 and CDR2 sequences are SGHTA and FQGNSA. V shed 5 bases and J 5 bases; nucleotides not matched to a gene: 6. The CDR3: CASSLTGGRDEQYF. CDR3 in DNA: TGTGCCAGCAGCCTGACAGGGGGCCGCGACGAGCAGTACTTC.

This clone is a singleton in its sample. The chain couples TRBV7-9 to TRBJ1-2; 8 bases are shared with TRBD1. The germline gives CDR1 SEHNR, CDR2 FQNEAQ (reference sequence). The CDR3 sequence is 14 residues long. J gave up 3 bases and V 5 bases, and 5 bases lay outside the gene matches. Written as DNA, the CDR3 is TGTGCCAGCAGCCTGGGACAGGCCTACTATGGCTACACCTTC. This gives the protein CASSLGQAYYGYTF. Full variable domain (outside the CDR3, taken from reference TRBV7-9 and TRBJ1-2): DTGVSQNPRHKITKRGQNVTFRCDPISEHNRLYWYRQTLGQGPEFLTYFQNEAQLEKSRLLSDRFSAERPKGSFSTLEIQRTEQGDSAMYLCASSLGQAYYGYTFGSGTRLTVV.

The chain uses TRBV2 and TRBJ1-5, with D possibly being TRBD1 (5 bases). V shed 7 bases and J shed 4 bases, with 11 bases lying between them. This CDR3 comprises 13 residues. Germline-derived CDR1 and CDR2 are SNHLY and FYNNEI. The CDR3 sequence: CASKTGNNQPQHF. CDR3 nucleotides: TGTGCCAGCAAAACAGGAAATAATCAGCCCCAGCATTTT.

This clone is a singleton in its sample. Other DNA sequences in the same sample also yield this CDR3. V gene TRBV5-1 combines with J gene TRBJ1-3; D uncertain. Germline loops: CDR1 SGHRS, CDR2 YFSETQ. This CDR3 contains 15 residues. Deletions cut 0 bases from V and 4 bases from J, with 11 bases between. CDR3 bases: TGCGCCAGCAGCTTGGGTAGTGGTGCCGGAAACACCATATATTTT. It is translated as CASSLGSGAGNTIYF. The full variable domain, rest sourced from reference TRBV5-1 and TRBJ1-3, is KAGVTQTPRYLIKTRGQQVTLSCSPISGHRSVSWYQQTPGQGLQFLFEYFSETQRNKGNFPGRFSGRQFSNSRSEMNVSTLELGDSALYLCASSLGSGAGNTIYFGEGSWLTVV.

The chain uses TRBV10-2 and TRBJ2-3; the D gene is possibly TRBD2 (7 bases). Trimming pared 4 bases from V and 5 bases from J, leaving 16 bases between. In germline, CDR1 is WSHSY, CDR2 SAAADI. The CDR3 runs 15 residues. The chain's CDR3 is CASSVGGGPGDTQYF. The CDR3 coding sequence is TGCGCCAGCAGTGTTGGGGGGGGGCCGGGAGATACGCAGTATTTT.

V and J are TRBV2 and TRBJ2-1, with 7 bases matching TRBD2. Germline lookup yields CDR1 SNHLY and CDR2 FYNNEI. J lost 2 bases, V lost 6 bases, and 10 bases had no gene match. CDR3 length equals 16 residues. In nucleotides, the CDR3 is TGTGCCAGCAGCTTAGTTGGCGGGAGTGCCTACAATGAGCAGTTCTTC. Protein sequence: CASSLVGGSAYNEQFF. The variable domain in full, with the rest retrieved from reference TRBV2 and TRBJ2-1, is EPEVTQTPSHQVTQMGQEVILRCVPISNHLYFYWYRQILGQKVEFLVSFYNNEISEKSEIFDDQFSVERPDGSNFTLKIRSTKLEDSAMYFCASSLVGGSAYNEQFFGPGTRLTVL.

This clone was seen only once. This chain uses TRBV5-1 with TRBJ1-1; D remains ambiguous. With 1 base removed from V and 1 base from J, the gap between germline ends came to 8 bases. The CDR3 contains 14 residues. The germline gives CDR1 SGHRS, CDR2 YFSETQ. DNA for the CDR3: TGCGCCAGCAGCTTGTATCTGAGGAACACTGAAGCTTTCTTT. Its translation is CASSLYLRNTEAFF.

The chain combines TRBV7-8 with TRBJ2-5; 8 bases are shared with TRBD2. Germline CDR1 reads SGHVS; CDR2 reads FQNEAQ. Unmatched junction bases numbered 10, after V lost 5 bases and J lost 5 bases. This CDR3 region has 15 residues. Here the CDR3 reads CASSPGRGGRETQYF. CDR3 DNA sequence: TGTGCCAGCAGCCCCGGACGGGGGGGCAGGGAGACCCAGTACTTC.

This chain links TRBV7-2 with TRBJ1-1, with D maybe TRBD1 (5 bases). The CDR3 runs 14 residues. Trimming left V 4 bases short and J 6 bases short, with 15 bases between. Germline V gene data show CDR1 as SGHTA and CDR2 as FQGNSA. The CDR3 spells CASSSTGWGAEAFF. The CDR3 region has the DNA TGTGCCAGCAGCTCTACAGGTTGGGGGGCTGAAGCTTTCTTT.

The chain combines TRBV5-8 with TRBJ1-2; D is perhaps TRBD1 (5 bases). V lost 6 bases and J lost 0, with 12 bases in between. CDR1 and CDR2 (germline): SGHTS, YDEGEE. The CDR3 length is 14 residues. The CDR3 region has the DNA TGTGCCAGCAACCTGGGGCCCTCTAACTATGGCTACACCTTC. This gives the protein CASNLGPSNYGYTF.